Listed below are T cell receptor beta chains from one sample, sequenced in a study of a mutant IDH1 vaccine in newly diagnosed glioma. No antigen has been assigned to these receptors. The assay was immunoSEQ multiplex PCR, and TCRdb's table has in-frame clones only and misses some. The sample lists 34,000 or so clones, roughly four fifths occurring once. The specimen was PBMCs, collected from a glioma patient whose treatment included an IDH1 peptide vaccine. The receptors were sampled from a man aged 25 to 40 with glioma. The CDR3 runs from the conserved cysteine through the conserved F or W. The D gene is left open where the match is weak. Only some rows state a clone size, as once, few, many or a class for expanded clones.

d_call,v_call,clone_size,j_call,cdr3_aa,cdr3_nt
TRBD2,TRBV29-1,NA,TRBJ2-1,CSVLRGGSWHEQFF,TGCAGCGTCCTACGGGGCGGGAGCTGGCATGAGCAGTTCTTC
NA,TRBV5-8,NA,TRBJ1-5,CASSSQEDQPQHF,TGTGCCAGCAGCTCCCAGGAGGATCAGCCCCAGCATTTT
TRBD1,TRBV5-1,NA,TRBJ2-7,CASSLIQGAYEQYF,TGCGCCAGCAGCTTAATACAGGGGGCTTACGAGCAGTACTTC
NA,TRBV4-1,NA,TRBJ2-2,CASSQGDPLLANTGELFF,TGCGCCAGCAGCCAAGGTGACCCACTACTCGCGAACACCGGGGAGCTGTTTTTT
NA,TRBV4-1,NA,TRBJ2-7,CASSQDNRDYEQYF,TGCGCCAGCAGCCAAGATAATAGAGACTACGAGCAGTACTTC
NA,TRBV25-1,large,TRBJ1-2,CASSVKGRDGYTF,TGTGCCAGCAGTGTCAAGGGGCGGGATGGCTACACCTTC
TRBD1,TRBV7-9,NA,TRBJ1-2,CASSFTGEPGYTF,TGTGCCAGCAGCTTCACAGGGGAACCTGGCTACACCTTC
NA,TRBV10-2,NA,TRBJ2-1,CASRGYNEQFF,TGCGCCAGCAGGGGGTACAATGAGCAGTTCTTC
TRBD1,TRBV5-1,NA,TRBJ1-4,CASTRGTGDEKLFF,TGCGCCAGCACTCGCGGGACAGGGGATGAAAAACTGTTTTTT
TRBD2,TRBV15,NA,TRBJ2-1,CATSRDSGGGVEQFF,TGTGCCACCAGCAGAGATAGCGGGGGAGGGGTGGAGCAGTTCTTC
TRBD1,TRBV25-1,NA,TRBJ1-5,CASSDPGTGDQPQHF,TGTGCCAGCAGTGATCCCGGGACAGGGGATCAGCCCCAGCATTTT
TRBD1,TRBV5-1,NA,TRBJ1-1,CASALGQGMNTEAFF,TGCGCCAGCGCTCTAGGACAGGGAATGAACACTGAAGCTTTCTTT
NA,TRBV21-1,NA,TRBJ1-1,CASSKRGMNTEAFF,TGTGCCAGCAGCAAACGTGGGATGAACACTGAAGCTTTCTTT
TRBD1,TRBV10-3,once,TRBJ2-1,CAISAGDRGPNEQFF,TGTGCCATCAGTGCGGGGGACAGGGGGCCCAATGAGCAGTTCTTC
NA,TRBV30,NA,TRBJ1-2,CAWSGLGQLANYGYTF,TGTGCCTGGAGTGGCCTTGGACAGTTAGCTAACTATGGCTACACCTTC
TRBD1,TRBV19,NA,TRBJ1-2,CASSAQGAAWGYTF,TGTGCCAGTAGTGCCCAGGGGGCGGCTTGGGGCTACACCTTC
TRBD2,TRBV11-2,NA,TRBJ2-7,CASTPSGRELEQYF,TGTGCCAGCACCCCTAGCGGGAGGGAGCTCGAGCAGTACTTC
TRBD1,TRBV6-5,NA,TRBJ1-5,CASSPGTAINQPQHF,TGTGCCAGCAGTCCGGGGACAGCTATCAATCAGCCCCAGCATTTT
NA,TRBV20-1,NA,TRBJ2-3,CSARMDTQYF,TGCAGTGCTAGGATGGATACGCAGTATTTT
NA,TRBV7-9,NA,TRBJ2-4,CASSGNGDIQYF,TGTGCCAGCAGCGGTAATGGGGACATTCAGTACTTC
NA,TRBV7-2,NA,TRBJ2-1,CASSSRPSYNEQFF,TGTGCCAGCAGCTCACGTCCCTCCTACAATGAGCAGTTCTTC
NA,TRBV2,NA,TRBJ2-7,CASSERAYEQYF,TGTGCCAGCAGTGAACGGGCCTACGAGCAGTACTTC
NA,TRBV5-1,NA,TRBJ1-5,CASSWGHGDSNQPQHF,TGCGCCAGCAGCTGGGGACACGGCGATAGCAATCAGCCCCAGCATTTT
NA,TRBV20-1,NA,TRBJ1-2,CSQGFSGGYTF,TGCAGTCAGGGGTTTAGTGGGGGCTACACCTTC
NA,TRBV5-1,NA,TRBJ2-7,CASSLSPDTYEQYF,TGCGCCAGCAGCTTGTCTCCGGATACCTACGAGCAGTACTTC
TRBD1,TRBV5-1,NA,TRBJ2-5,CASSQGTGQETQYF,TGCGCCAGCAGCCAGGGGACAGGCCAAGAGACCCAGTACTTC
NA,TRBV4-1,NA,TRBJ2-7,CASSHSRGPSNVDEQYF,TGCGCCAGCAGCCATTCCCGGGGGCCCAGCAATGTGGACGAGCAGTACTTC
NA,TRBV19,NA,TRBJ1-1,CASSIPVNTEAFF,TGTGCCAGTAGTATTCCCGTGAACACTGAAGCTTTCTTT
TRBD1,TRBV30,NA,TRBJ2-3,CAWSLKTGTDTQYF,TGTGCCTGGAGTCTCAAGACAGGGACAGATACGCAGTATTTT
NA,TRBV6-6,large,TRBJ1-1,CASSDVGRTEAFF,TGTGCCAGCAGTGATGTGGGACGCACTGAAGCTTTCTTT
NA,TRBV7-9,NA,TRBJ2-1,CASTARPDSDEQFF,TGTGCCAGCACCGCCCGACCAGACAGCGATGAGCAGTTCTTC
NA,TRBV7-2,once,TRBJ2-7,CASSLGFSYEQYF,TGTGCCAGCAGCCTAGGGTTCTCCTACGAGCAGTACTTC
NA,TRBV5-1,NA,TRBJ2-3,CASSAGSYSTDTQYF,TGCGCCAGCAGTGCCGGGTCCTATAGCACAGATACGCAGTATTTT
NA,TRBV6-4,NA,TRBJ1-1,CASSDSWGGLNTEAFF,TGTGCCAGCAGTGACTCATGGGGGGGCCTGAACACTGAAGCTTTCTTT
NA,TRBV10-3,NA,TRBJ2-1,CAISGLQGSNEQFF,TGTGCCATCAGTGGTCTACAGGGCTCCAATGAGCAGTTCTTC
NA,TRBV2,NA,TRBJ1-2,CASSDRGVDYGYTF,TGTGCCAGCAGTGACCGGGGGGTGGACTATGGCTACACCTTC